This T cell receptor beta chain was retrieved from a study of T cell repertoires in cytomegalovirus infection. The wider study: The public TCR beta signatures pointed to both CMV infection and matching HLA type. General study findings and limits: Cumulative public TCR beta family frequency identified carriers of CMV plus the relevant HLA. Dominating the ex vivo response were HLA-C-restricted CMV-specific TCR beta clonotypes.

Trimming stripped 3 bases from V and 1 base from J, with 12 bases between. CDR1 and CDR2 (germline): SGHVS, FNYEAQ. The CDR3 loop spans 15 amino acids. From the reads, TCRdb called clonotypes with MiXCR, one entry per CDR3 protein. Of 680,000 or so distinct CDR3 sequences in the sample, about a third were seen once. About this clonotype itself: Its specificity is not known.

Sequencing input: PBMCs. The chain recombines TRBV7-6 with TRBJ1-1; no definite D call. The source of this sequence is a human donor in good health (CMV status not recorded). Some clones in this sample may be carry-over from other donors' samples. The CDR3 reads CASSFLTGKNTEAFF. The CDR3 DNA reads as TGTGCCAGCAGCTTCCTAACCGGGAAGAACACTGAAGCTTTCTTT. Filled out from reference TRBV7-6 and TRBJ1-1, the complete variable domain reads GAGVSQSPRYKVTKRGQDVALRCDPISGHVSLYWYRQALGQGPEFLTYFNYEAQQDKSGLPNDRFSAERPEGSISTLTIQRTEQRDSAMYRCASSFLTGKNTEAFFGQGTRLTVV.